This passage covers 5 T cell receptor beta chains from one sample sequenced in a study of OX40 agonist ivuxolimab in advanced cancers. The assay was immunoSEQ multiplex PCR, and TCRdb's table has in-frame clones only and misses some. The sample consists of about 16,000 clones, about 86% of them appearing once. This sample comprised CD4+ or CD8+ T cells sorted from blood, obtained in a trial of the OX40 agonist ivuxolimab. The receptors were sampled from an adult with an advanced solid tumor such as melanoma, head and neck, liver or kidney cancer.

The J gene is TRBJ2-1, the V gene TRBV5-1; D may be TRBD1 (6 bases). The CDR3 sequence is 12 residues long. Trimming took off 4 bases at V and 8 bases at J, with 10 bases between the two ends. Germline loops: CDR1 SGHRS, CDR2 YFSETQ. For the CDR3, the DNA is TGCGCCAGCAGCGTCGGACAGTATGAGCAGTTCTTC. Translating gives CASSVGQYEQFF.

The table lists this clone with a count of one. This chain connects TRBV6-1 to TRBJ2-2; D remains unclear. This CDR3 is built from 15 residues. Germline V gene sequence: CDR1 MNHNS, CDR2 SASEGT. V lost 0 bases and J lost 6, with 11 bases in between. CDR3 coding DNA: TGTGCCAGCAGTGAAGCCGCTTGGAGAGCCGGGGAGCTGTTTTTT. Its translation: CASSEAAWRAGELFF.

The chain carries TRBV5-1 and TRBJ2-1; the match to TRBD2 covers 11 bases. V trimming: 4 bases; J trimming: 4 bases; junction bases outside the gene matches: 7. CDR1 SGHRS and CDR2 YFSETQ come from the germline V gene. The CDR3 is 16 residues long. CDR3 in amino acids: CASSQGTSGGYNEQFF. CDR3 sequence (DNA): TGCGCCAGCAGCCAAGGGACTAGCGGTGGATACAATGAGCAGTTCTTC.

Only one count was recorded for this clone. The chain links TRBV28 to TRBJ1-5; D gene ambiguous. Germline V lookup: CDR1 MDHEN, CDR2 SYDVKM. V was trimmed by 3 bases and J by 3 bases, leaving 3 bases between them. The CDR3 contains 12 residues. The CDR3 spells CASSFPNQPQHF. CDR3 DNA sequence: TGTGCCAGCAGTTTCCCCAATCAGCCCCAGCATTTT.

The rearrangement uses TRBV7-9 and TRBJ2-7; a possible D gene is TRBD1 (6 bases). V lost 6 bases and J lost 2, with 14 bases in between. CDR3 length equals 14 residues. Germline values: CDR1 SEHNR, CDR2 FQNEAQ (reference sequence). The CDR3 nucleotides read TGTGCCAGCAGTCTAGCCGGGACAACCTACGAGCAGTACTTC. Protein product: CASSLAGTTYEQYF. The full variable domain, completed using reference TRBV7-9 and TRBJ2-7, is DTGVSQNPRHKITKRGQNVTFRCDPISEHNRLYWYRQTLGQGPEFLTYFQNEAQLEKSRLLSDRFSAERPKGSFSTLEIQRTEQGDSAMYLCASSLAGTTYEQYFGPGTRLTVT.